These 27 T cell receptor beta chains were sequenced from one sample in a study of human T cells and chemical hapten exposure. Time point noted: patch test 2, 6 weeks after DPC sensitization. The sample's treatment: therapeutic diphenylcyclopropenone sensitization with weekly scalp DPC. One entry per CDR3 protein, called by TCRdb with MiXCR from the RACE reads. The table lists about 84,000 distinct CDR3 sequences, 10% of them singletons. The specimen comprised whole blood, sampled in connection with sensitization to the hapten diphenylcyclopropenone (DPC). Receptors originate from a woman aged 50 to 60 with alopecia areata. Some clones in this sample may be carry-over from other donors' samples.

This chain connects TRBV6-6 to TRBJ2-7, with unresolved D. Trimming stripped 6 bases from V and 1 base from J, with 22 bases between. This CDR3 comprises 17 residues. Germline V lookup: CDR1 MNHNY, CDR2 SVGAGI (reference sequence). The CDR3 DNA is TGTGCCAGCAGACGTCCGACGCCGGCCCTTCAATCCTACGAGCAGTACTTC. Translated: CASRRPTPALQSYEQYF.

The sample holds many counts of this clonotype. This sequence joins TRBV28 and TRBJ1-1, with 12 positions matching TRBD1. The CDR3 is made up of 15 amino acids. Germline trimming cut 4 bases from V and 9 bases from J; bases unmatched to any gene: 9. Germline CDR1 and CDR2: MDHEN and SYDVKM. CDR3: CASSSPGTGGRQAFF. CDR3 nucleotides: TGTGCCAGCAGTTCACCCGGGACAGGGGGCCGACAAGCTTTCTTT.

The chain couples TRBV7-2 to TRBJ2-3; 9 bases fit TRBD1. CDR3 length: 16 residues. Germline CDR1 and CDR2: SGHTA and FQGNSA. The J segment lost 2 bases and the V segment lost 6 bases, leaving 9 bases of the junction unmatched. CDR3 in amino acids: CASRQQGASFTDTQYF. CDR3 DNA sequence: TGTGCCAGCAGGCAACAGGGGGCGAGTTTCACAGATACGCAGTATTTT.

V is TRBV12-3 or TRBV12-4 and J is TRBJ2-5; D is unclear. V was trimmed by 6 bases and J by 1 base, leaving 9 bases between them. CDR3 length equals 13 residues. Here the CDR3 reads CASSPQRQETQYF. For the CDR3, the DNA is TGTGCCAGCAGCCCACAACGCCAAGAGACCCAGTACTTC.

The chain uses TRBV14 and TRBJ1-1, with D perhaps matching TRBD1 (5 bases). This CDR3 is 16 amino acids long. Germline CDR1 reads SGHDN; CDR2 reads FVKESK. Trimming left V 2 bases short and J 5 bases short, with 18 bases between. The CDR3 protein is CASSQLLGVSGTEAFF. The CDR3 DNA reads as TGTGCCAGCAGCCAACTCCTGGGGGTCTCGGGTACTGAAGCTTTCTTT.

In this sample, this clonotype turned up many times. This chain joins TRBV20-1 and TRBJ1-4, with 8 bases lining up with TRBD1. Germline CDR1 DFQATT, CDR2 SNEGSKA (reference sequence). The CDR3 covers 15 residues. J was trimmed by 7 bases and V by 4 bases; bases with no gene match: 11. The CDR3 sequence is CSAKYPGGSGEKLFF. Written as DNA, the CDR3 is TGCAGTGCTAAGTACCCAGGGGGCAGTGGTGAAAAACTGTTTTTT.

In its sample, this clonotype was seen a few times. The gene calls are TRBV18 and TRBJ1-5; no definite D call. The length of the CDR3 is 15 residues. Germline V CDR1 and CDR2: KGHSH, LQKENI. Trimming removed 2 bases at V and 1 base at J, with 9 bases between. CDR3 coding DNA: TGTGCCAGCTCACCAGTGCAGAACAGCAATCAGCCCCAGCATTTT. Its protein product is CASSPVQNSNQPQHF.

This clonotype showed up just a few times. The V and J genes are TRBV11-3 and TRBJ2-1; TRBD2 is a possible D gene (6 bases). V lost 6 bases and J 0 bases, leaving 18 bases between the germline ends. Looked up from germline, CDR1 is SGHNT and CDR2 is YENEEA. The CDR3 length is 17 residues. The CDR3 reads CASRCKWLAFSYNEQFF. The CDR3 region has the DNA TGTGCCAGCAGATGTAAATGGCTAGCGTTCTCCTACAATGAGCAGTTCTTC.

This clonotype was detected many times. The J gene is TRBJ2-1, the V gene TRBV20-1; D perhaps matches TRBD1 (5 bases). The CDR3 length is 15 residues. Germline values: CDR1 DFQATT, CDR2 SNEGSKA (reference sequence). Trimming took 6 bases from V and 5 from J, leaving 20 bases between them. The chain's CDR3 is CSAASPQGTNNEQFF. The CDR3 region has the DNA TGCAGTGCCGCATCCCCCCAGGGAACTAACAATGAGCAGTTCTTC.

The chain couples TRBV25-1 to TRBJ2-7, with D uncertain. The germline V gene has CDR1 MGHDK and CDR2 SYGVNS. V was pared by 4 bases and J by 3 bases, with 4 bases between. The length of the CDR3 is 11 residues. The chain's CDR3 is CASSVGYEQYF. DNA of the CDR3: TGTGCCAGCAGTGTGGGCTACGAGCAGTACTTC.

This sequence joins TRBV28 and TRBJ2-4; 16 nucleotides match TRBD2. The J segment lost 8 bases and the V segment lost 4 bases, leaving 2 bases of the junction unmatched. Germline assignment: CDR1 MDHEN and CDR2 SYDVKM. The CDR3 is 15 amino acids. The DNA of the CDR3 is TGTGCCAGCAGTTCGGGACTAGCGGGAGGGGACATTCAGTACTTC. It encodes CASSSGLAGGDIQYF.

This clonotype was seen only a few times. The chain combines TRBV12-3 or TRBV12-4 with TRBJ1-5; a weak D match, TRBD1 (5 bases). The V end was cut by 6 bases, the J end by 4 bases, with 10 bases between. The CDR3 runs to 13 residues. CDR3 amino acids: CASRPQENQPQHF. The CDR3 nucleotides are TGTGCCAGCAGACCACAGGAAAATCAGCCCCAGCATTTT.

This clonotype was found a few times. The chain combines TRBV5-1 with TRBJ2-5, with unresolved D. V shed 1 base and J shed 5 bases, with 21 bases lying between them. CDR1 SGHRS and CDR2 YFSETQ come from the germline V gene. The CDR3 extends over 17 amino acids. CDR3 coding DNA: TGCGCCAGCAGCTTGCGGGTTCGGGTTCATAATTTGGAGACCCAGTACTTC. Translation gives CASSLRVRVHNLETQYF.

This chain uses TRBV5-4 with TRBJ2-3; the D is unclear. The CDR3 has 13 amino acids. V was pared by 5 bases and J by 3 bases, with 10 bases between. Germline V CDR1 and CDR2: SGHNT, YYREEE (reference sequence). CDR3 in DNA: TGTGCCAGCAGTACAATTAGGACAGATACGCAGTATTTT. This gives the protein CASSTIRTDTQYF.

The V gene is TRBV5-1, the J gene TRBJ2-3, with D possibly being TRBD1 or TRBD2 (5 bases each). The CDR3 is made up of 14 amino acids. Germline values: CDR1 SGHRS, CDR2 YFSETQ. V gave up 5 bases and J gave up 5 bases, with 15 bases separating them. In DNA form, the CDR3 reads TGCGCCAGCAGAAGCACCCTTGGGGGAGATACGCAGTATTTT. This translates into CASRSTLGGDTQYF.

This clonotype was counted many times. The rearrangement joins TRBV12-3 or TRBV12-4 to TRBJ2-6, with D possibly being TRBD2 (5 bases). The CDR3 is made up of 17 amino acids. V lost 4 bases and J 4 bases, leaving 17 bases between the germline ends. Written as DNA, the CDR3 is TGTGCCAGCAGTTCGAGTTGGAGGCCATCAGGGGCCAACGTCCTGACTTTC. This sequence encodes CASSSSWRPSGANVLTF.

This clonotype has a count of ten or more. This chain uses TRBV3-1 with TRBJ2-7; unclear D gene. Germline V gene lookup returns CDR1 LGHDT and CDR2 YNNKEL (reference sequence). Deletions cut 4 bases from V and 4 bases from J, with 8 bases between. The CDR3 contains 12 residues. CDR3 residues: CASSLGRYEQYF. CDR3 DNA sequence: TGTGCCAGCAGCCTAGGGCGGTACGAGCAGTACTTC.

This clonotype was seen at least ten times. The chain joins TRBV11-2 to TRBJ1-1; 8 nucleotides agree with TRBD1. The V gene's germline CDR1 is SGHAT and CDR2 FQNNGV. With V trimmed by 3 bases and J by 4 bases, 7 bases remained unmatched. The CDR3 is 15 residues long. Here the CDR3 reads CASSLGQDFGTEAFF. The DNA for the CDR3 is TGTGCCAGCAGCTTGGGACAGGACTTCGGCACTGAAGCTTTCTTT. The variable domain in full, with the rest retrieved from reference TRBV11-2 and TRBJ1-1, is EAGVAQSPRYKIIEKRQSVAFWCNPISGHATLYWYQQILGQGPKLLIQFQNNGVVDDSQLPKDRFSAERLKGVDSTLKIQPAKLEDSAVYLCASSLGQDFGTEAFFGQGTRLTVV.

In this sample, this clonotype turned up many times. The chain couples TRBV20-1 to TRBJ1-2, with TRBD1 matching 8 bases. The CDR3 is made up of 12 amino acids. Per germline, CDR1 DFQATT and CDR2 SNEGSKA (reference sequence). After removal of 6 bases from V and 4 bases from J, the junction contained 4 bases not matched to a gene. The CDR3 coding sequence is TGCAGTGCGGGCGACAGGGGCTATGGCTACACCTTC. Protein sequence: CSAGDRGYGYTF.

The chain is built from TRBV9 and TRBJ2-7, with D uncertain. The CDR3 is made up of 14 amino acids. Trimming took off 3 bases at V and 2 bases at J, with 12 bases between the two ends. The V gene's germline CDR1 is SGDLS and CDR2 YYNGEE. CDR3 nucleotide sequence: TGTGCCAGCAGCGCTCGCCTGGTCCCCTACGAGCAGTACTTC. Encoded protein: CASSARLVPYEQYF.

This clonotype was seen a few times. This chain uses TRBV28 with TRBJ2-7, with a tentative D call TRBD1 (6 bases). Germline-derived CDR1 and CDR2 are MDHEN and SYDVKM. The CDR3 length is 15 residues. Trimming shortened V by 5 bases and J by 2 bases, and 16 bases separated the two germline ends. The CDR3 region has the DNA TGTGCCAGCAGTGCCCCCGGGACAAATACCTACGAGCAGTACTTC. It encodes CASSAPGTNTYEQYF. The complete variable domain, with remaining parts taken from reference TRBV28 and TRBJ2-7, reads DVKVTQSSRYLVKRTGEKVFLECVQDMDHENMFWYRQDPGLGLRLIYFSYDVKMKEKGDIPEGYSVSREKKERFSLILESASTNQTSMYLCASSAPGTNTYEQYFGPGTRLTVT.

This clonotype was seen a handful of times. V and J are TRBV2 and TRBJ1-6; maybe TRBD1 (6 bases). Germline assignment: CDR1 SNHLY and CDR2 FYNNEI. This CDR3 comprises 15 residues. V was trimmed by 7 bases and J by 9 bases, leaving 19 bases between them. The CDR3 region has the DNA TGTGCCAGCACTCTTGGGGGCAGGTCAACTTCACCCCTCCACTTT. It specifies CASTLGGRSTSPLHF.

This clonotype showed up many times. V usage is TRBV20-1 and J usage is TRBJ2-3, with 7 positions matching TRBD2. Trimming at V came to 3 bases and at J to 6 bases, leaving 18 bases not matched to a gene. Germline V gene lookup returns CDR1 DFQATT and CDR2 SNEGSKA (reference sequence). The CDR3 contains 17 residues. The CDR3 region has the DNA TGCAGTGCTAGTCTCGCGGGAGAGGTAGTAATAACGGATACGCAGTATTTT. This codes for CSASLAGEVVITDTQYF.

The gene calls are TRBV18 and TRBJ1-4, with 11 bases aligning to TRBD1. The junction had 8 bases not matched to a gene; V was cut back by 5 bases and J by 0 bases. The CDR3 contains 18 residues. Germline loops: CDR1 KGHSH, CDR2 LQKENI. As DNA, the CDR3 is TGTGCCAGCTCAGCTACGGGACAGGGGGTTTCAACTAATGAAAAACTGTTTTTT. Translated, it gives CASSATGQGVSTNEKLFF.

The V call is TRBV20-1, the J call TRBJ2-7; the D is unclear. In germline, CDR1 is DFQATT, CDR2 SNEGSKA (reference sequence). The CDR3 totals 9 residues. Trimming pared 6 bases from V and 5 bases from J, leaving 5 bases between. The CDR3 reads CSADDEQYF. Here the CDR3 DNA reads TGCAGTGCCGACGACGAGCAGTACTTC.

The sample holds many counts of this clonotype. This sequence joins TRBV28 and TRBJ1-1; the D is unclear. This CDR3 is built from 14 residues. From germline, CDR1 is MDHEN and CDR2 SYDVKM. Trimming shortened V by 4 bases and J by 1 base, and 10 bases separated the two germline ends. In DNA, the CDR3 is TGTGCCAGCAGTTCAGTGGCAAGGAACACTGAAGCTTTCTTT. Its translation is CASSSVARNTEAFF.

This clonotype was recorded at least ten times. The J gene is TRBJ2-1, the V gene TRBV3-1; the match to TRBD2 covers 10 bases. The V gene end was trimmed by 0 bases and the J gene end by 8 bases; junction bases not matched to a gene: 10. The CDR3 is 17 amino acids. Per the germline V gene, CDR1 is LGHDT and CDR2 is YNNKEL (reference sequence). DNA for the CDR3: TGTGCCAGCAGCCAAGATGTCGGCCTAGCGGGAGTGTATGAGCAGTTCTTC. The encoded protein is CASSQDVGLAGVYEQFF.